This T cell receptor beta chain was profiled in a study of T-cell reconstitution after alpha-beta-depleted transplantation in children. Study-level results: One year after transplant, T-cell counts and diversity came mostly from newly produced T cells. Reports say that about two months after transplant, the alpha-beta T cells came out of several hundred graft clones that had expanded. TCRbeta diversity was high at day 60 in some patients (a result of surviving recipient T cells and thymic progenitors).

In the case of this clonotype: As yet, its antigen is unknown.

TCRbeta library construction was performed incorporating unique molecular identifiers. TCRdb re-analysed the PCR reads in MiXCR, keeping a single row per CDR3 protein. The table has about 980,000 distinct CDR3 sequences, roughly 29% seen once; the top ten hold over 25%. Trimming left V 0 bases short and J 2 bases short, with 11 bases between. Germline values: CDR1 LGHNA, CDR2 YNFKEQ. This CDR3 comprises 15 residues. The sample was PBMCs, mostly from graft donor cells, taken 360 days after TCRalphabeta/CD19-depleted stem cell transplant. This clonotype was obtained from a boy under three years old who had a stem cell transplant for SCID, so the T cells may come from the graft donor. This chain links TRBV4-2 with TRBJ2-7; maybe TRBD1 (6 bases). As DNA, the CDR3 is TGTGCCAGCAGCCAAGAGGGACACTTAACCTACGAGCAGTACTTC. As protein: CASSQEGHLTYEQYF.